Below are 5 T cell receptor beta chains sequenced from a single sample in a study of cytomegalovirus exposure and HLA in healthy donors. Primers: 60 Vbeta forward and 13 Jbeta reverse. Repertoires were generated with immunoSEQ multiplex PCR, while TCRdb's copy carries only in-frame clones and drops some. The sample holds 95,000 to 100,000 clones, around three quarters seen once. Sequencing used PBMCs. Receptors were obtained from a man aged 40-55 years in good health and CMV-seronegative.

Only one count was recorded for this clone. The chain couples TRBV5-1 to TRBJ2-2, with a possible D match to TRBD2 (5 bases). Trimming shortened V by 4 bases and J by 1 base, and 11 bases separated the two germline ends. The CDR3 is 15 amino acids. CDR1 SGHRS and CDR2 YFSETQ come from the germline V gene. The CDR3 loop is CASSPRAQNTGELFF. The CDR3 region has the DNA TGCGCCAGCAGCCCGAGGGCTCAGAACACCGGGGAGCTGTTTTTT.

About this clone: This sample includes further DNA sequences coding for the same CDR3. The chain carries TRBV25-1 and TRBJ2-1; D is perhaps TRBD2 (7 bases). This CDR3 has 14 residues. Looked up from germline, CDR1 is MGHDK and CDR2 is SYGVNS. Trimming pared 1 base from V and 10 bases from J, leaving 14 bases between. CDR3 sequence reads: CASSESGGAGEQFF. Here the CDR3 DNA reads TGTGCCAGCAGTGAATCTGGGGGGGCGGGGGAGCAGTTCTTC.

The CDR3 region is CASSFRGNEQFF. CDR3 bases: TGTGCCAGCAGCTTTAGGGGGAATGAGCAGTTCTTC. The J gene is TRBJ2-1, the V gene TRBV5-4; D perhaps matches TRBD1 (6 bases). Trimming shortened V by 2 bases and J by 7 bases, and 7 bases separated the two germline ends. The V gene's germline CDR1 is SGHNT and CDR2 YYREEE (reference sequence). The length of the CDR3 is 12 residues.

This clone has a handful of counts. The chain uses TRBV2 and TRBJ2-3; 9 bases line up with TRBD1. The CDR3 spans 15 residues. The germline gives CDR1 SNHLY, CDR2 FYNNEI. With V trimmed by 6 bases and J by 6 bases, 10 bases remained unmatched. Here the CDR3 reads CASSHRDRVGDTQYF. Written as DNA, the CDR3 is TGTGCCAGCAGCCACAGGGACAGGGTGGGCGATACGCAGTATTTT.

This clone was detected only once. V usage is TRBV7-9 and J usage is TRBJ2-1, with D hard to call. V was clipped by 5 bases and J by 0 bases, with 17 bases between them. Germline values: CDR1 SEHNR, CDR2 FQNEAQ (reference sequence). The CDR3 sequence is 17 residues long. In nucleotides, the CDR3 is TGTGCCAGCAGCCAAATTCCCGTATACAGCTCCTACAATGAGCAGTTCTTC. Protein product: CASSQIPVYSSYNEQFF.